A single sample gave rise to the 8 T cell receptor beta chains below, sequenced in a study of shared clonotypes between healthy human individuals. Sequenced by immunoSEQ multiplex PCR; TCRdb stores in-frame clones only, minus some. The sample lists around 1.9 million clones, roughly 91% occurring once. CD8 cells regarded as naive lacked CD45RO, were positively chosen for CCR7, and omitted terminally differentiated effector memory CD45RA+ cells. The sequencing sample was made of naive CD8+ T cells from PBMCs. The receptor set was obtained from a young man in good health. Some clones in this sample may be carry-over from other donors' samples.

The chain uses TRBV5-6 and TRBJ2-2; 7 bases map to TRBD2. Germline V gives CDR1 SGHDT, CDR2 YYEEEE. Losses at the gene ends were 4 bases for V and 7 bases for J; bases not matched to a gene: 1. This CDR3 is 12 amino acids long. CDR3 loop: CASSRGDGELFF. In nucleotides, the CDR3 is TGTGCCAGCAGCCGGGGGGACGGGGAGCTGTTTTTT.

In regard to this clone: Additional DNA sequences in this sample encode the identical CDR3. The chain joins TRBV9 to TRBJ2-7; possibly TRBD1 for D (5 bases). Trimming cost V 0 bases and J 4 bases, with 11 bases left between them. Germline lookup yields CDR1 SGDLS and CDR2 YYNGEE. The CDR3 has 14 amino acids. This CDR3 reads CASSVEGAPYEQYF. CDR3 nucleotide sequence: TGTGCCAGCAGCGTAGAAGGGGCCCCATACGAGCAGTACTTC.

The rearrangement uses TRBV27 and TRBJ2-7; D is perhaps TRBD2 (5 bases). CDR1 is MNHEY and CDR2 is SMNVEV in the germline V gene (reference sequence). CDR3 length: 17 residues. Trimming took off 3 bases at V and 4 bases at J, with 22 bases between the two ends. CDR3 DNA: TGTGCCAGCAGTTTTTCTTTCGGAGCGGAGACCTATTACGAGCAGTACTTC. This codes for CASSFSFGAETYYEQYF.

V usage is TRBV7-6 and J usage is TRBJ2-1; D not resolved. The CDR3 contains 19 residues. Deletions cut 0 bases from V and 1 base from J, with 19 bases between. Germline assignment: CDR1 SGHVS and CDR2 FNYEAQ. CDR3 nucleotides: TGTGCCAGCAGCTTAGCAGGCAGGTTCTCAGGTCTATCCTACAATGAGCAGTTCTTC. This gives the protein CASSLAGRFSGLSYNEQFF. Full variable domain (rest looked up from reference TRBV7-6 and TRBJ2-1): GAGVSQSPRYKVTKRGQDVALRCDPISGHVSLYWYRQALGQGPEFLTYFNYEAQQDKSGLPNDRFSAERPEGSISTLTIQRTEQRDSAMYRCASSLAGRFSGLSYNEQFFGPGTRLTVL.

The chain combines TRBV5-6 with TRBJ1-1; no clear D. CDR3 length equals 14 residues. The ends were cut back, 1 base at V and 3 bases at J, with 10 bases in the middle. CDR1 is SGHDT and CDR2 is YYEEEE in the germline V gene. The CDR3 region has the DNA TGTGCCAGCAGCTTGTCGGGGTTTCACACTGAAGCTTTCTTT. Translation: CASSLSGFHTEAFF.

Points on this clone: This CDR3 is also generated by other DNA sequences in the sample. This rearrangement joins TRBV27 to TRBJ1-5; the D gene is possibly TRBD1 (5 bases). CDR3 size: 15 residues. From germline, CDR1 is MNHEY and CDR2 SMNVEV (reference sequence). Trimming took 3 bases from V and 0 from J, leaving 9 bases between them. For the CDR3, the DNA is TGTGCCAGCAGTTTGGGGGTTTATAGCAATCAGCCCCAGCATTTT. It is translated as CASSLGVYSNQPQHF.

Regarding this clone: Other DNA sequences of this sample code for an identical CDR3. This chain joins TRBV27 and TRBJ2-7; 8 bases are a match to TRBD2. The trim removed 5 bases at V and 3 bases at J, leaving 3 bases unmatched. The CDR3 is 13 residues long. Germline V gene data show CDR1 as MNHEY and CDR2 as SMNVEV (reference sequence). CDR3 DNA: TGTGCCAGCAGTCCGGGGGGGCTCTACGAGCAGTACTTC. Encoded protein: CASSPGGLYEQYF.

The chain employs TRBV10-3 and TRBJ2-5; D might be TRBD2 (6 bases). CDR3 length: 12 residues. The V gene's germline CDR1 is ENHRY and CDR2 SYGVKD. The CDR3 DNA follows: TGTGCAATCGCGGAGGGCGGTGAGACCCAGTACTTC. Amino acid sequence: CAIAEGGETQYF.